The 16 T cell receptor beta chains listed next were all sequenced from one sample in a study of blood T cell repertoires in COVID-19. Assay used: immunoSEQ multiplex PCR; TCRdb lists only in-frame clones, some missing. The profile shows approximately 350,000 clones, 87% of them singletons. The specimen sequenced was peripheral blood. The receptor set was obtained from a woman between 45 and 65 years old with COVID-19, enrolled during active disease.

This clone has just a few counts. The chain has TRBV5-4 and TRBJ2-2; 10 bases map to TRBD2. Germline values: CDR1 SGHNT, CDR2 YYREEE (reference sequence). The CDR3 spans 15 residues. The ends lost 4 bases at V and 3 bases at J; junction bases unmatched: 3. CDR3 DNA: TGTGCCAGCAGCCGGACTAGCGGATACACCGGGGAGCTGTTTTTT. This sequence encodes CASSRTSGYTGELFF.

The chain uses TRBV19 and TRBJ2-1; 8 bases agree with TRBD2. This CDR3 spans 15 amino acids. J was trimmed by 4 bases and V by 5 bases; bases with no gene match: 7. Germline CDR1 LNHDA, CDR2 SQIVND (reference sequence). CDR3 sequence: CASSWWSGGYNEQFF. CDR3 DNA sequence: TGTGCCAGTAGTTGGTGGTCGGGAGGGTACAATGAGCAGTTCTTC.

This chain connects TRBV11-2 to TRBJ2-7; D not certain. The CDR3 has 16 residues. The V end was cut by 5 bases, the J end by 0 bases, with 17 bases between. Germline loops: CDR1 SGHAT, CDR2 FQNNGV. The CDR3 DNA reads TGTGCCAGCAGCCTAAACGCCAACCCACTCTCCTACGAGCAGTACTTC. It is translated as CASSLNANPLSYEQYF.

The rearrangement uses TRBV7-9 and TRBJ2-5, with 9 positions matching TRBD2. This CDR3 has 16 residues. V dropped 10 bases and J dropped 1; count of bases not matched to a gene: 13. CDR1 SEHNR and CDR2 FQNEAQ come from the germline V gene (reference sequence). The CDR3, as DNA: TGTGCCACCGCGCCGATAGCGGGAGTCTCCCAAGAGACCCAGTACTTC. This encodes CATAPIAGVSQETQYF.

The rearrangement links TRBV19 to TRBJ1-2; no firm D call. This CDR3 is built from 12 residues. Looked up from germline, CDR1 is LNHDA and CDR2 is SQIVND (reference sequence). The germline V and J ends were trimmed by 5 bases and 9 bases, with 13 bases remaining between them. The chain's CDR3 is CASSVGQLSYTF. CDR3 in DNA: TGTGCCAGTAGTGTGGGCCAATTGAGCTACACCTTC.

This sequence joins TRBV11-3 and TRBJ2-1; D is undetermined. The CDR3 is 13 amino acids. CDR1 is SGHNT and CDR2 is YENEEA in the germline V gene. V dropped 7 bases and J dropped 10 bases, with 17 bases sitting between them. The CDR3 protein is CASIGAPGGEQFF. CDR3 in DNA: TGTGCCAGCATCGGAGCCCCTGGTGGGGAGCAGTTCTTC.

The V and J genes are TRBV2 and TRBJ2-6, with 7 bases matching TRBD1. The CDR3 sequence is 14 residues long. Germline V CDR1 and CDR2: SNHLY, FYNNEI. V dropped 6 bases and J dropped 4; count of bases not matched to a gene: 3. CDR3 DNA: TGTGCCAGCAGAGACAGGGCAGGGGCCAACGTCCTGACTTTC. Protein product: CASRDRAGANVLTF.

The chain employs TRBV19 and TRBJ1-5; possibly TRBD1 for D (6 bases). CDR1 and CDR2 from the germline V gene are LNHDA and SQIVND (reference sequence). CDR3 length equals 14 residues. V lost 5 bases to trimming and J lost 1 base, with 9 bases between them. The CDR3 coding sequence is TGTGCCAGTAGTCTCCAGGGGAGCAATCAGCCCCAGCATTTT. Protein: CASSLQGSNQPQHF.

The V and J genes are TRBV7-9 and TRBJ2-7, with D tentatively TRBD2 (5 bases). Germline values: CDR1 SEHNR, CDR2 FQNEAQ (reference sequence). The CDR3 consists of 16 residues. The V gene lost 4 bases and the J gene lost 1 base, with 17 bases spanning the gap. This chain's CDR3 is CASSSPRGQSSYEQYF. CDR3 in DNA: TGTGCCAGCAGCTCCCCGCGAGGGCAGAGTTCCTACGAGCAGTACTTC.

The chain joins TRBV7-6 to TRBJ2-7, with D perhaps TRBD1 (5 bases). The ends were cut back, 2 bases at V and 7 bases at J, with 12 bases in the middle. This CDR3 is built from 13 residues. Germline loops: CDR1 SGHVS, CDR2 FNYEAQ. DNA of the CDR3: TGTGCCAGCAGCTTAATGGCAGGGAATGAGCAGTACTTC. As protein: CASSLMAGNEQYF.

This rearrangement joins TRBV30 to TRBJ2-7, with 12 bases that match TRBD2. From germline, CDR1 is GTSNPN and CDR2 SVGIG (reference sequence). After removal of 3 bases from V and 5 bases from J, the junction contained 8 bases not matched to a gene. This CDR3 contains 15 residues. The chain's CDR3 is CAWSAGGLAGNEQYF. The CDR3 DNA is TGTGCCTGGAGCGCGGGTGGACTAGCGGGAAACGAGCAGTACTTC.

V is TRBV15 and J is TRBJ2-7; TRBD1 matches 9 bases. From germline, CDR1 is LNHNV and CDR2 YYDKDF (reference sequence). V was clipped by 4 bases and J by 4 bases; unmatched bases: 5. The CDR3 is made up of 14 amino acids. The CDR3 here is CATSIGQGPYEQYF. CDR3 in DNA: TGTGCCACCAGCATAGGACAGGGGCCGTACGAGCAGTACTTC. Drawing the rest from reference TRBV15 and TRBJ2-7, the complete variable domain is DAMVIQNPRYQVTQFGKPVTLSCSQTLNHNVMYWYQQKSSQAPKLLFHYYDKDFNNEADTPDNFQSRRPNTSFCFLDIRSPGLGDTAMYLCATSIGQGPYEQYFGPGTRLTVT.

The DNA for the CDR3 is TGCAGCGTTGGAGCAGGGTCAAAACTGTTTTTT. Its translation: CSVGAGSKLFF. The gene calls are TRBV29-1 and TRBJ1-4; tentative D call: TRBD1 (5 bases). CDR1 and CDR2 from the germline V gene are SQVTM and ANQGSEA. CDR3 length: 11 amino acids. V lost 4 bases to trimming and J lost 10 bases, with 10 bases between them.

J is TRBJ2-3 and V is TRBV11-1, with D perhaps matching TRBD1 (6 bases). The CDR3 covers 15 residues. Germline CDR1 and CDR2: SGHAT and FQDESV (reference sequence). Trimming left V 2 bases short and J 0 bases short, with 9 bases between. CDR3 sequence (DNA): TGTGCCAGCAGCTTATGGACAGTGAGCACAGATACGCAGTATTTT. Protein product: CASSLWTVSTDTQYF.

The rearrangement uses TRBV1 and TRBJ2-1; the table calls TRBD2, which could not be checked here. TRBV1 is a known pseudogene. This CDR3 has 15 amino acids. CDR3 sequence: CTSTPPAGGYNEQFF. The CDR3 nucleotides read TGCACCAGCACACCCCCTGCGGGAGGCTACAATGAGCAGTTCTTC.

This chain connects TRBV6-1 to TRBJ2-5; 8 bases are a match to TRBD2. Germline V lookup: CDR1 MNHNS, CDR2 SASEGT. V dropped 3 bases and J dropped 7; count of bases not matched to a gene: 7. The CDR3 consists of 14 residues. This CDR3 is CASSDGLAWPTQYF. The CDR3 nucleotides read TGTGCCAGCAGTGACGGACTAGCCTGGCCGACCCAGTACTTC.